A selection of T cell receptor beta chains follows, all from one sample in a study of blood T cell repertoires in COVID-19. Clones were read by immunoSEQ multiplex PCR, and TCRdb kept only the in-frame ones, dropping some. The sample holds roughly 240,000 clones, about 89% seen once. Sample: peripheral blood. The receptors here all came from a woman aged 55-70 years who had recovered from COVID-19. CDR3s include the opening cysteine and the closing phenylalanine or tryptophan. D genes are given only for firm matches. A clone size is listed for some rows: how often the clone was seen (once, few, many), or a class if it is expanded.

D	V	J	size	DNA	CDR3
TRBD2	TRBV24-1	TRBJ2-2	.	TGTGCCACCAGTGACTCTAGCGGGGGACTCAACACCGGGGAGCTGTTTTTT	CATSDSSGGLNTGELFF
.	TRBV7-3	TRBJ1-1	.	TGTGCCAGCAGCTTAGAGGCAGGGTCGAACACTGAAGCTTTCTTT	CASSLEAGSNTEAFF
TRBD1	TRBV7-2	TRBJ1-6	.	TGTGCCAGCAGCTCGGGACAGGGATACTCACCCCTCCACTTT	CASSSGQGYSPLHF
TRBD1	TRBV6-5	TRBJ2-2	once	TGTGCCAGCACCTGGACAGGGAGCACCGGGGAGCTGTTTTTT	CASTWTGSTGELFF
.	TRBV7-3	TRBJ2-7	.	TGTGCCAGCAGCTTAGATTGGCCGGGCGAGCAGTACTTC	CASSLDWPGEQYF
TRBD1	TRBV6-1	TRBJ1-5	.	TGTGCCAGCAGTCACAGGGGGAATAGCAATCAGCCCCAGCATTTT	CASSHRGNSNQPQHF
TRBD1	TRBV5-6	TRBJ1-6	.	TGTGCCAGCAGCGGCCGGCAGGGGGGCCGCTCCTATAATTCACCCCTCCACTTT	CASSGRQGGRSYNSPLHF
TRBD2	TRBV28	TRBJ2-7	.	TGTGCCAGCAGTTCCCCCCGGAAAGGACTAGCGGGGGGAACCGAGCAGTACTTC	CASSSPRKGLAGGTEQYF
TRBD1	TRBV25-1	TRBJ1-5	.	TGTGCCAGCAGTGAGGGGGGACAGGGAAGCAATCAGCCCCAGCATTTT	CASSEGGQGSNQPQHF
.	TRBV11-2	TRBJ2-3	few	TGTGCCAGCAGCCCCCCGGGGGCAGATACGCAGTATTTT	CASSPPGADTQYF
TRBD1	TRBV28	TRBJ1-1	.	TGTGCCAGCAGCGGCCGGGACAGGGAAACTGAAGCTTTCTTT	CASSGRDRETEAFF
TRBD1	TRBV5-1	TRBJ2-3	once	TGCGCCAGCAGCCATGGGACAGACACTAGTTACACAGATACGCAGTATTTT	CASSHGTDTSYTDTQYF
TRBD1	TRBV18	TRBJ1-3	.	TGTGCCAGCTCACTCGGACAGGCGGCCTCTGGAAACACCATATATTTT	CASSLGQAASGNTIYF
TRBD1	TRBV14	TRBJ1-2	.	TGTGCCAGCAGCCAAAGGGGGCTAGGCTATGGCTACACCTTC	CASSQRGLGYGYTF
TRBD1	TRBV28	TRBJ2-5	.	TGTGCCAGCAGACGGACAGGTCGGGAGACCCAGTACTTC	CASRRTGRETQYF
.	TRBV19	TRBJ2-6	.	TGTGCCAGTAGTATAGATCCAGGGCCCCCCTCTGGGGCCAACGTCCTGACTTTC	CASSIDPGPPSGANVLTF
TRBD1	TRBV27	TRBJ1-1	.	TGTGCCAGCAGTCTACAGGGGTTGACTGAAGCTTTCTTT	CASSLQGLTEAFF
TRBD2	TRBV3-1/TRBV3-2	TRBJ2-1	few	TGTGCCAGCAGCCGAGAGGTCGGGGGGGCCTTCTACAATGAGCAGTTCTTC	CASSREVGGAFYNEQFF
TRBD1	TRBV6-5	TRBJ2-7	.	TGTGCCAGCAGGCCTCCGGGACAGCGCAACTACGAGCAGTACTTC	CASRPPGQRNYEQYF
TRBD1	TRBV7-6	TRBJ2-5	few	TGTGCCAGCAGCTTAGTAGGGGGCGGACCAGAAGAGACCCAGTACTTC	CASSLVGGGPEETQYF